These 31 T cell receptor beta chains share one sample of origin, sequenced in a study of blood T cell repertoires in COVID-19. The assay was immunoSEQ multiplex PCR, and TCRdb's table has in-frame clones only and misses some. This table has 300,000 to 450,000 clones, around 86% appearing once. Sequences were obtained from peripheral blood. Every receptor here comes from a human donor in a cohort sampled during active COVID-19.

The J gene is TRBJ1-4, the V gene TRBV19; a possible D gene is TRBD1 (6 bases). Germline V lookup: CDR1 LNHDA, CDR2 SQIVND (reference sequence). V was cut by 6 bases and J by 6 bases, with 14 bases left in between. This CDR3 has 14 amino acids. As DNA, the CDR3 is TGTGCCAGTAGCCTACAGGGATATTATGAAAAACTGTTTTTT. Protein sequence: CASSLQGYYEKLFF.

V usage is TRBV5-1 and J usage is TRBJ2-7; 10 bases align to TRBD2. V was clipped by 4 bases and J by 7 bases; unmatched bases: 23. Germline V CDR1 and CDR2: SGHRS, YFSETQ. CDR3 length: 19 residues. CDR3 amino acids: CASSPRSLAGVGGLTEQYF. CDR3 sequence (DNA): TGCGCCAGCAGCCCGAGATCTCTAGCGGGAGTTGGGGGCCTTACGGAGCAGTACTTC.

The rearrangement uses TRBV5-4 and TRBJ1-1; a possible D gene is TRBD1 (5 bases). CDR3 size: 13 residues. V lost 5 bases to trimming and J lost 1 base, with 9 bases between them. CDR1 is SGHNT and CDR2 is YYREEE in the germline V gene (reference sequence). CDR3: CASREGANTEAFF. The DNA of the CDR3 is TGTGCCAGCAGAGAAGGGGCGAACACTGAAGCTTTCTTT.

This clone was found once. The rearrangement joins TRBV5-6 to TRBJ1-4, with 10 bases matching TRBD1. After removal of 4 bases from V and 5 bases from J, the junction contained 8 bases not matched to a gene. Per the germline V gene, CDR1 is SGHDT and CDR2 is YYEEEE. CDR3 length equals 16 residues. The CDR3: CASSNIDRGPNEKLFF. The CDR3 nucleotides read TGTGCCAGCAGCAACATCGACAGGGGGCCGAATGAAAAACTGTTTTTT. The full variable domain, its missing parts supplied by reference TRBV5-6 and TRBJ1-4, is DAGVTQSPTHLIKTRGQQVTLRCSPKSGHDTVSWYQQALGQGPQFIFQYYEEEERQRGNFPDRFSGHQFPNYSSELNVNALLLGDSALYLCASSNIDRGPNEKLFFGSGTQLSVL.

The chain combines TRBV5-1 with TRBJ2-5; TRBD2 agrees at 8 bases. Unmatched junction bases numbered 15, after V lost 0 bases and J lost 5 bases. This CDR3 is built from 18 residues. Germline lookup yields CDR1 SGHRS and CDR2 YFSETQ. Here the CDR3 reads CASSLGLTTGGPRETQYF. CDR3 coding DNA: TGCGCCAGCAGCTTGGGGCTTACGACGGGAGGGCCTCGGGAGACCCAGTACTTC.

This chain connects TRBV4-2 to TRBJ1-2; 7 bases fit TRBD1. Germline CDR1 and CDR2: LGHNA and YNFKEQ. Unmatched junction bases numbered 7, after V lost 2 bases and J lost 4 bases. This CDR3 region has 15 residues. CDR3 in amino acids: CASSQPQGGAYGYTF. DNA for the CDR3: TGTGCCAGCAGCCAACCCCAGGGGGGCGCCTATGGCTACACCTTC.

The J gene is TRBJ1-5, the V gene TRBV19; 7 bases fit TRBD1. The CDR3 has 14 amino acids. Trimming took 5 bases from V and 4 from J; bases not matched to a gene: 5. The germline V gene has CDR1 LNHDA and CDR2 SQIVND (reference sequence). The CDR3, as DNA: TGTGCCAGTAGTGAGGGACAGCTTAATCAGCCCCAGCATTTT. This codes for CASSEGQLNQPQHF.

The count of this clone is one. The chain's CDR3 is CASSLDGGGTNTGELFF. CDR3 nucleotide sequence: TGTGCCAGCAGCTTAGACGGTGGCGGCACGAACACCGGGGAGCTGTTTTTT. This chain joins TRBV7-9 and TRBJ2-2; D gene uncertain. Germline V gene lookup returns CDR1 SEHNR and CDR2 FQNEAQ (reference sequence). V lost 1 base and J 0 bases, leaving 12 bases between the germline ends. This CDR3 spans 17 amino acids.

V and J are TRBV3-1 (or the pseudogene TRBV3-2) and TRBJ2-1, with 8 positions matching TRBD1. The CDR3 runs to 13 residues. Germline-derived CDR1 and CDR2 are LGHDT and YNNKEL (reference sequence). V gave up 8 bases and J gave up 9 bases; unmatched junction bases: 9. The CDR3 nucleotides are TGTGCCAGCGTCGGACAGGGAACGGGTGAGCAGTTCTTC. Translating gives CASVGQGTGEQFF.

DNA for the CDR3: TGTGCCAGCAGCAAAAACAGGGAAAACGAAGCTTTCTTT. This sequence encodes CASSKNRENEAFF. The chain uses TRBV21-1 and TRBJ1-1; the table's D call TRBD1 went unverified against the DNA. TRBV21-1 has pseudogene status. The CDR3 is 13 amino acids.

DNA of the CDR3: TGTGCCAGCAGTTTATTTAGCGGGAGGGATGAGAAAAACATTCAGTACTTC. As protein: CASSLFSGRDEKNIQYF. The rearrangement joins TRBV28 to TRBJ2-4; 11 bases match TRBD2. The trim removed 1 base at V and 4 bases at J, leaving 6 bases unmatched. Germline V gives CDR1 MDHEN, CDR2 SYDVKM. This CDR3 region has 17 residues.

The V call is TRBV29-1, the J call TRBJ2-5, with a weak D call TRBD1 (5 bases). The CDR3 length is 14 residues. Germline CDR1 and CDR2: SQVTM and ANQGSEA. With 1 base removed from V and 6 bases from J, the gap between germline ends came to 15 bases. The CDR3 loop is CSVEGLGQGQTQYF. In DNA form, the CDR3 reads TGCAGCGTTGAAGGTCTCGGTCAGGGTCAGACCCAGTACTTC.

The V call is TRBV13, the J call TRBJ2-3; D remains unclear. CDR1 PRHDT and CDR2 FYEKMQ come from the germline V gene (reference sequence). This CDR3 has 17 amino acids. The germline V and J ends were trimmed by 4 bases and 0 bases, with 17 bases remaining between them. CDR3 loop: CASSSKYRTSSTDTQYF. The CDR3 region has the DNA TGTGCCAGCAGCTCGAAGTACAGAACCTCTAGCACAGATACGCAGTATTTT.

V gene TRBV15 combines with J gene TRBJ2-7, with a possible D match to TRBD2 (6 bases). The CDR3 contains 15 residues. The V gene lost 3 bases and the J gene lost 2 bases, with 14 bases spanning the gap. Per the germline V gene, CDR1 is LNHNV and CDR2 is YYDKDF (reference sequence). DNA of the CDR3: TGTGCCACCAGCAGGGCCGGGACTCTCACCTACGAGCAGTACTTC. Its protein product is CATSRAGTLTYEQYF.

The CDR3 loop is CASSEGPPTGTHEKLFF. The CDR3 DNA sequence: TGTGCCAGCAGTGAAGGTCCCCCGACAGGGACACATGAAAAACTGTTTTTT. The rearrangement uses TRBV2 and TRBJ1-4; 7 positions agree with TRBD1. The length of the CDR3 is 17 residues. Germline-derived CDR1 and CDR2 are SNHLY and FYNNEI. Trimming took 1 base from V and 6 from J; bases not matched to a gene: 11.

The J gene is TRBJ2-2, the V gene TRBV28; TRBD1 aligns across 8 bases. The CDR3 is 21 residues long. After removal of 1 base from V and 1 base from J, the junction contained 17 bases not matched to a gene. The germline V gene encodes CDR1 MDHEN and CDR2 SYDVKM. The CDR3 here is CASSLSLLQGEIAENTGELFF. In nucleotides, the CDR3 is TGTGCCAGCAGTTTATCCCTGCTACAGGGGGAAATAGCGGAGAACACCGGGGAGCTGTTTTTT.

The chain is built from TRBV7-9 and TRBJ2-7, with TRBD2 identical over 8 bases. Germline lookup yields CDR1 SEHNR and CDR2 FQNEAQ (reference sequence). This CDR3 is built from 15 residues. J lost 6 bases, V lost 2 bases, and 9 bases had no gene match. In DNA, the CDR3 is TGTGCCAGCAGCTTACCCTCTTTCGGGGGGGGCGAGCAGTACTTC. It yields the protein CASSLPSFGGGEQYF.

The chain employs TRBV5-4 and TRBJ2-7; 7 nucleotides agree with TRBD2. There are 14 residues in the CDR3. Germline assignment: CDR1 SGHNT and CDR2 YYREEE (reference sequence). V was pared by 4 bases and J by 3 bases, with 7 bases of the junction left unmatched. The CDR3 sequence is CASSPKLAVYEQYF. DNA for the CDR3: TGTGCCAGCAGCCCCAAGCTAGCGGTCTACGAGCAGTACTTC. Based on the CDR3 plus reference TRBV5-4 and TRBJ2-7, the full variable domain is ETGVTQSPTHLIKTRGQQVTLRCSSQSGHNTVSWYQQALGQGPQFIFQYYREEENGRGNFPPRFSGLQFPNYSSELNVNALELDDSALYLCASSPKLAVYEQYFGPGTRLTVT.

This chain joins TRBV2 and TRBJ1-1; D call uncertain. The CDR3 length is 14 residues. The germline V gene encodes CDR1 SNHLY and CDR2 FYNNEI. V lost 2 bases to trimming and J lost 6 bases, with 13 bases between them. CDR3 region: CASSEREGNSEAFF. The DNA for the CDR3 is TGTGCCAGCAGTGAAAGGGAGGGTAACTCTGAAGCTTTCTTT.

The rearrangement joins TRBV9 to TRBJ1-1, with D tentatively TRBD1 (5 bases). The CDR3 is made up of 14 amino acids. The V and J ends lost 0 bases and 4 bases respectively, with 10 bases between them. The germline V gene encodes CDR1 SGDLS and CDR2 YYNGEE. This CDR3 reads CASSVGPGRTEAFF. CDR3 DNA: TGTGCCAGCAGCGTAGGTCCAGGGCGCACTGAAGCTTTCTTT.

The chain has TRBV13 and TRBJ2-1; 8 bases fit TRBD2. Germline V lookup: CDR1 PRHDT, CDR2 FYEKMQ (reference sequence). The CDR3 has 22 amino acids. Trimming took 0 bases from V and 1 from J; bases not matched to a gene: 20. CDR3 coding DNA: TGTGCCAGCAGCTTAGGCCACGGGCGGGGGGTCCAGGGTGGATTATCCTACAATGAGCAGTTCTTC. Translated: CASSLGHGRGVQGGLSYNEQFF.

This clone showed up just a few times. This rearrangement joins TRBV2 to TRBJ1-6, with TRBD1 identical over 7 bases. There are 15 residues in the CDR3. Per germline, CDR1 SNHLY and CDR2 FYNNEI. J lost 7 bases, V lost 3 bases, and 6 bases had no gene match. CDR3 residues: CASSDQWTGNSPLHF. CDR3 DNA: TGTGCCAGCAGTGATCAGTGGACAGGAAATTCACCCCTCCACTTT.

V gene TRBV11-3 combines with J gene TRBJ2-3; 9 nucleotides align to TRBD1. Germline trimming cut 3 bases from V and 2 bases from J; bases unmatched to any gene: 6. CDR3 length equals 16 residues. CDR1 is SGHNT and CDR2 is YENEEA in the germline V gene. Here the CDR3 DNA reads TGTGCCAGCAGCTTGGAGACAGGGGGGAACACAGATACGCAGTATTTT. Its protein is CASSLETGGNTDTQYF. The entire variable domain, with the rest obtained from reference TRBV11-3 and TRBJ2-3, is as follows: EAGVVQSPRYKIIEKKQPVAFWCNPISGHNTLYWYLQNLGQGPELLIRYENEEAVDDSQLPKDRFSAERLKGVDSTLKIQPAELGDSAVYLCASSLETGGNTDTQYFGPGTRLTVL.

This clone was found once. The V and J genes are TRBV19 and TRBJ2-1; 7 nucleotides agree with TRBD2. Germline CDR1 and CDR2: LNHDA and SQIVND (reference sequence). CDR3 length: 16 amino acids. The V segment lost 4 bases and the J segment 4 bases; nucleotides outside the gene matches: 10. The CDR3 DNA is TGTGCCAGTAGTAAAATAGCGGGTATTGAGTACAATGAGCAGTTCTTC. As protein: CASSKIAGIEYNEQFF.

CDR3 sequence reads: CASSVDGGGGYTF. CDR3 coding DNA: TGTGCCAGCAGCGTAGATGGAGGGGGCGGCTACACCTTC. The chain links TRBV9 to TRBJ1-2, with TRBD1 identical over 7 bases. V was pared by 0 bases and J by 8 bases, with 4 bases of the junction left unmatched. Germline CDR1 is SGDLS and CDR2 is YYNGEE. The CDR3 has 13 residues.

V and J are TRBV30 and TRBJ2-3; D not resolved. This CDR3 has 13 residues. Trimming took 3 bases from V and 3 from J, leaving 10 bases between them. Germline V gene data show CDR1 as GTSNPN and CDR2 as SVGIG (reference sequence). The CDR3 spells CAWSGGRTDTQYF. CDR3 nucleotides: TGTGCCTGGAGCGGCGGCCGAACAGATACGCAGTATTTT.

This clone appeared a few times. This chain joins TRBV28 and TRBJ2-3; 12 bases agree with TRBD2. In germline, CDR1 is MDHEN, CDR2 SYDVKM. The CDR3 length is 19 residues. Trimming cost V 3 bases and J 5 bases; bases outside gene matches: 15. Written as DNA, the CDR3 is TGTGCCAGCAGTTTCCCGACTAGCGGGAGAGCTCTGGGGTTAGATACGCAGTATTTT. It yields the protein CASSFPTSGRALGLDTQYF.

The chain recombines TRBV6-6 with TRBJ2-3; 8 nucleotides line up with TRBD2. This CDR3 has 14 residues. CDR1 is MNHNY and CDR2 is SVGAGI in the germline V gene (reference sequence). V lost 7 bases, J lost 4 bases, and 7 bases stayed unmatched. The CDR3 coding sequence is TGTGCCAGCAAAGGTTCGGGAGGGTCAGATACGCAGTATTTT. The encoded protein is CASKGSGGSDTQYF.

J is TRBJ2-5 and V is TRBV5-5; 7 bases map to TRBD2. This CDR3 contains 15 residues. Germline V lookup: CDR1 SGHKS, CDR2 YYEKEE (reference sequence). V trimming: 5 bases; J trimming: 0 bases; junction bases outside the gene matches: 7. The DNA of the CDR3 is TGTGCCAGCAGATCGATTCGGGGGGACCAAGAGACCCAGTACTTC. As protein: CASRSIRGDQETQYF.

The CDR3 reads CASSTRTGGRGETQYF. In DNA, the CDR3 is TGTGCCAGCAGCACCAGGACAGGGGGCAGGGGAGAGACCCAGTACTTC. The genes are TRBV11-1 and TRBJ2-5, with 11 bases lining up with TRBD1. CDR3 size: 16 residues. In germline, CDR1 is SGHAT, CDR2 FQDESV (reference sequence). V was pared by 5 bases and J by 4 bases, with 9 bases of the junction left unmatched.

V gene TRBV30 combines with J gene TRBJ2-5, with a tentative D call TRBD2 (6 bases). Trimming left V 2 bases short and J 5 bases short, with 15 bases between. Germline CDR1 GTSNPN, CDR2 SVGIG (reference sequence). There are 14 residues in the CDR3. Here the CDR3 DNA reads TGTGCCTGGAGTACCGGGACTGGGCGGGAGACCCAGTACTTC. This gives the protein CAWSTGTGRETQYF. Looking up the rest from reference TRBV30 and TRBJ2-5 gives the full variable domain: SQTIHQWPATLVQPVGSPLSLECTVEGTSNPNLYWYRQAAGRGLQLLFYSVGIGQISSEVPQNLSASRPQDRQFILSSKKLLLSDSGFYLCAWSTGTGRETQYFGPGTRLLVL.